This T cell receptor beta chain was captured in a study of cytomegalovirus exposure and HLA in healthy donors. The study's findings and limits: Later, an analysis found that TCR clusters from the first cohort tended to co-occur in the 120 or so validation repertoires. Altogether, 150 or so TCR beta chains were recorded as cytomegalovirus-associated.

Measured with immunoSEQ multiplex PCR; TCRdb has only the in-frame clones, and not every one. The sample has about 160,000 clones, around nine tenths seen once. Points on this clone: The antigen is unknown.

The donors were part of the validation cohort, which consisted of roughly 110 subjects and was separate from the first cohort of 670 or so subjects. The germline CDR1 and CDR2 sequences are SEHNR and FQNEAQ (reference sequence). V lost 6 bases to trimming and J lost 2 bases, with 8 bases between them. CDR3 length: 13 amino acids. The clonotype was recovered from a woman under 30 in good health and CMV-seropositive. The chain has TRBV7-9 and TRBJ2-1, with no clear D. Sequencing was carried out using PBMCs. The CDR3 protein is CASSSSAYNEQFF. In DNA, the CDR3 is TGTGCCAGCAGTTCGTCCGCCTACAATGAGCAGTTCTTC.